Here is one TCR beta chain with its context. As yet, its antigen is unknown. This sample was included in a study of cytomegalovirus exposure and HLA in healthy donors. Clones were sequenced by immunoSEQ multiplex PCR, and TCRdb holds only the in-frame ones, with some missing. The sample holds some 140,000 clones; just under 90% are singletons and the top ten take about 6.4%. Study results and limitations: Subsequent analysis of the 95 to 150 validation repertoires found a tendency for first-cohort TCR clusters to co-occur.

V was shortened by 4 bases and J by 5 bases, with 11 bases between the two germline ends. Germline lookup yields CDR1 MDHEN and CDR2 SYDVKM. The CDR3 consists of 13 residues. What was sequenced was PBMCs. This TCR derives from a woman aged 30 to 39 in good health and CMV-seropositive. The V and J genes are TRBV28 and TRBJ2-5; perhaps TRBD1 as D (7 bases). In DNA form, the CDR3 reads TGTGCCAGCAGTTCCAGGGGGAGGGAGACCCAGTACTTC. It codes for CASSSRGRETQYF.